A single sample gave rise to the 9 T cell receptor beta chains below, sequenced in a study of CXCR3-negative and CXCR3-positive naive CD8 T cells (dated by TCRdb to about 2019). The research as a whole found: Compared with CXCR3-negative naive cells, CXCR3-positive naive cells had TRB CDR3s with higher hydrophobicity (lower Kidera factor 4), lower energy, and higher strength and volume indices.

Data came from a NextSeq 550. The Human TCR Profiling Kit (MiLaboratory) was used to make UMI-labeled 5' RACE TRB cDNA libraries. TCRdb reprocessed the reads, reporting each CDR3 protein sequence once and no DNA. The sample has 55,000 to 75,000 distinct CDR3 sequences on record. The ten top clones hold about 0.8% of the sample. These TCRs' antigens remain unknown. Source material: naive CXCR3+ CD8+ T cells from blood. The sample's cell subset or site label is to be understood as: CD45RO-CCR7+CD27+CD95- naive CD8+ T cells expressing CXCR3 (TNR3+). These receptor sequences come from a human donor in good health. Some clones in this sample may be carry-over from other donors' samples.

The chain has TRBV29-1 and TRBJ2-7; TCRdb's assignment of TRBD1 cannot be checked, as there is no DNA. The CDR3 totals 13 residues. Germline loops: CDR1 SQVTM, CDR2 ANQGSEA. The CDR3 loop reads CSVQDRASYEQYF.

Its frequency marks this clonotype as medium-sized. The chain has TRBV6-2 or TRBV6-3 and TRBJ2-7; absent DNA, TCRdb's TRBD1 call cannot be checked. Per germline, CDR1 MNHEY and CDR2 SVGEGT. The CDR3 extends over 13 amino acids. This chain's CDR3 is CASSPGTVYEQYF.

The rearrangement uses TRBV6-2 or TRBV6-3 and TRBJ2-7. Germline CDR1 is MNHEY and CDR2 is SVGEGT. This CDR3 spans 11 amino acids. CDR3 sequence: CASKITYEQYF.

The chain uses TRBV2 and TRBJ2-3; TCRdb proposes TRBD1, but this gene call is untestable without DNA. This CDR3 is 17 amino acids long. Germline CDR1 and CDR2: SNHLY and FYNNEI. This CDR3 is CASSTWDRGWGTDTQYF.

The chain employs TRBV9 and TRBJ1-1; as DNA is missing, the TRBD1 call by TCRdb cannot be tested. CDR1 is SGDLS, CDR2 YYNGEE, per germline. This CDR3 spans 15 amino acids. The CDR3 loop reads CASSVPWGGNTEAFF.

This chain connects TRBV7-6 to TRBJ2-7; without DNA, the TCRdb call of TRBD1 cannot be checked. This CDR3 comprises 15 residues. Germline loops: CDR1 SGHVS, CDR2 FNYEAQ. The chain's CDR3 is CASSFSGQGTYEQYF.

The chain recombines TRBV20-1 with TRBJ2-7. Germline-derived CDR1 and CDR2 are DFQATT and SNEGSKA (reference sequence). This CDR3 is 14 amino acids long. The CDR3 loop is CSASYFRGTYEQYF.

V gene TRBV11-2 combines with J gene TRBJ1-5. The CDR3 runs to 14 residues. CDR1 SGHAT and CDR2 FQNNGV come from the germline V gene. CDR3 loop: CASSEDEGLWPQHF.

The J gene is TRBJ2-3, the V gene TRBV7-2; TCRdb returns TRBD2, unconfirmable since there is no DNA. The germline CDR1 and CDR2 sequences are SGHTA and FQGNSA. The length of the CDR3 is 16 residues. CDR3 sequence reads: CASSLLAGGPTDTQYF.